The subject of this entry is one T cell receptor beta chain. Its antigen is as yet unknown. This record comes from a study of cytomegalovirus exposure and HLA in healthy donors. Regarding the study as a whole: Presence/absence analyses assumed roughly uniform sequencing depth across donors, which may not hold.

The PCR contained 60 Vbeta and 13 Jbeta primers. Sequencing was performed with immunoSEQ multiplex PCR; in TCRdb, only in-frame clones are kept and a portion is missing. Altogether more than 100,000 clones are present, about 83% being singletons, with the ten largest covering 2.5% to 3.5%. The junction had 12 bases not matched to a gene; V was cut back by 2 bases and J by 6 bases. In germline, CDR1 is KGHSH, CDR2 LQKENI. The CDR3 extends over 17 amino acids. The chain joins TRBV18 to TRBJ1-5; 8 bases match TRBD1. This clonotype was sampled from a woman aged 40 to 49 in good health and CMV-seropositive. The specimen sequenced was PBMCs. CDR3 coding DNA: TGTGCCAGCTCACCAGTCCGGCTTACAGGGGGTGCTCAGCCCCAGCATTTT. Its translation: CASSPVRLTGGAQPQHF.